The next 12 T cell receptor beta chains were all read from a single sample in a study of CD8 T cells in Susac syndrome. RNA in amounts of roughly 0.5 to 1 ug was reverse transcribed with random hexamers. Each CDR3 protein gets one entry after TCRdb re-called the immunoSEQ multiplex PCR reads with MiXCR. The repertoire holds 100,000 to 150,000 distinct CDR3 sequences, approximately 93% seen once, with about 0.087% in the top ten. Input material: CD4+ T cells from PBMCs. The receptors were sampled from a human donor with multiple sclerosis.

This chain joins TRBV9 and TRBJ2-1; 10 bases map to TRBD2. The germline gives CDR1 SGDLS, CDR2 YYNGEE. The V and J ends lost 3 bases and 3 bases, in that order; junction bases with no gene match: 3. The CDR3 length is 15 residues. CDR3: CASSASGGFYNEQFF. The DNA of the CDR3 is TGTGCCAGCAGCGCTAGCGGGGGTTTCTACAATGAGCAGTTCTTC.

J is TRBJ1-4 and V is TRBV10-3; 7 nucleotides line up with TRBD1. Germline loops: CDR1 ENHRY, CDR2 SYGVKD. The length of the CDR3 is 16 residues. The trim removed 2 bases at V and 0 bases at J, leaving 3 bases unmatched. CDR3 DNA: TGTGCCATCAGTGAGACGGGGACAGCAACTAATGAAAAACTGTTTTTT. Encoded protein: CAISETGTATNEKLFF.

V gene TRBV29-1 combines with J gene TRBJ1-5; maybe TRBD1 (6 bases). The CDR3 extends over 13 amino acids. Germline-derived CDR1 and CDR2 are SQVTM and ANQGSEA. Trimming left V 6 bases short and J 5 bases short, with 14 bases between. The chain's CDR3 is CSVATGLYQPQHF. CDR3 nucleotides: TGCAGCGTCGCAACAGGGCTCTATCAGCCCCAGCATTTT.

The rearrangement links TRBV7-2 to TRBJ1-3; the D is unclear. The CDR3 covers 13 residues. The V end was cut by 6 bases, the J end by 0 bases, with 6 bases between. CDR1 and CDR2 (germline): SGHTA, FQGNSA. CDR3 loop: CASRANSGNTIYF. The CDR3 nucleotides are TGTGCCAGCAGAGCGAACTCTGGAAACACCATATATTTT.

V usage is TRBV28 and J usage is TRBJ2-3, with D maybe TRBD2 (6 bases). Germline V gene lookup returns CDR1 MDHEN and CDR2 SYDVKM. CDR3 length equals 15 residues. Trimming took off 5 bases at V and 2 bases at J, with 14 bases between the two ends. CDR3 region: CASSAPVAATDTQYF. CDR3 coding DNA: TGTGCCAGCAGTGCCCCTGTAGCGGCCACAGATACGCAGTATTTT.

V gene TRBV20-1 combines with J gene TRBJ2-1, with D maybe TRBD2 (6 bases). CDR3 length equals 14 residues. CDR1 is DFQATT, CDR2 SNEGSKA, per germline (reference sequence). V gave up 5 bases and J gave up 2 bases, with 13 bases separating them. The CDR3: CSAPRDSPYNEQFF. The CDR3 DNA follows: TGCAGTGCTCCGCGGGACTCCCCCTACAATGAGCAGTTCTTC.

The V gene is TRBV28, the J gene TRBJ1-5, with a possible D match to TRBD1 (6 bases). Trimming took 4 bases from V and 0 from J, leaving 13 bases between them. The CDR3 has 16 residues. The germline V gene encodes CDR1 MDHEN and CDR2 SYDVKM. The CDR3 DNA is TGTGCCAGCAGTTATCAGACAGGACATAGCAATCAGCCCCAGCATTTT. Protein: CASSYQTGHSNQPQHF.

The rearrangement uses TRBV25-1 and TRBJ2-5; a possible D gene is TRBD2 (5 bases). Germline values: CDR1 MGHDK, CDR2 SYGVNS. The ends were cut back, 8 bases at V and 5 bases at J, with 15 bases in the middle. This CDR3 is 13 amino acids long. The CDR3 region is CASVPGGRETQYF. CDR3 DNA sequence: TGTGCCAGCGTTCCCGGAGGTAGGGAGACCCAGTACTTC.

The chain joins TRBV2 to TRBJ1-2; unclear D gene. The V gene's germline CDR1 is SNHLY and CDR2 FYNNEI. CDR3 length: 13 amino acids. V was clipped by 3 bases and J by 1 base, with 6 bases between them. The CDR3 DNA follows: TGTGCCAGCAGTGATCACAGTAACTATGGCTACACCTTC. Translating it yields CASSDHSNYGYTF.

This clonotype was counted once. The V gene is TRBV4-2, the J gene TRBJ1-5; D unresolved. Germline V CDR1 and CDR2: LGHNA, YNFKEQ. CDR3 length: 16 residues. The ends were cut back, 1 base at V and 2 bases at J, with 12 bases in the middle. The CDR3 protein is CASSQVGRQRNQPQHF. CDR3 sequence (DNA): TGTGCCAGCAGCCAAGTAGGTAGGCAGCGCAATCAGCCCCAGCATTTT.

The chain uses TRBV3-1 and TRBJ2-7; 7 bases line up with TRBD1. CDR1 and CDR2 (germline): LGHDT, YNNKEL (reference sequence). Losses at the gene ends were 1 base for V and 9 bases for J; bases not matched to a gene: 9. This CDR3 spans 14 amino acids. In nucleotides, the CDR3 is TGTGCCAGCAGCCAAGCCGGACAGGAGTACCCGCAGTACTTC. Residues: CASSQAGQEYPQYF.

CDR3 in DNA: TGTGCCAGTAGTGTGAGGGGGCCAGACGGCTACACCTTC. Amino acid sequence: CASSVRGPDGYTF. This chain uses TRBV19 with TRBJ1-2; 7 bases fit TRBD1. The CDR3 loop spans 13 amino acids. V trimming: 5 bases; J trimming: 8 bases; junction bases outside the gene matches: 8. Germline V gene data show CDR1 as LNHDA and CDR2 as SQIVND (reference sequence).